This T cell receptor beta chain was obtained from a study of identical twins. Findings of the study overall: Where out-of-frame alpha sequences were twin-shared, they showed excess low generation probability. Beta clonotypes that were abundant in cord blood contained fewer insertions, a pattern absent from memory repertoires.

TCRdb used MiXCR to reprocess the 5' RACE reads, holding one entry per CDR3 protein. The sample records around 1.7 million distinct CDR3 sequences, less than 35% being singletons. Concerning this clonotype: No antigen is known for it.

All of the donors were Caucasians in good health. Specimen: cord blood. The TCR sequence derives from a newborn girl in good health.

The CDR3 is CASSIGGHRGKLFF. The CDR3 nucleotides are TGTGCCAGTAGTATAGGAGGGCACCGAGGAAAACTGTTTTTT. V usage is TRBV19 and J usage is TRBJ1-4, with D unclear. V lost 1 base and J 10 bases, leaving 13 bases between the germline ends. This CDR3 contains 14 residues. Germline CDR1 reads LNHDA; CDR2 reads SQIVND (reference sequence).